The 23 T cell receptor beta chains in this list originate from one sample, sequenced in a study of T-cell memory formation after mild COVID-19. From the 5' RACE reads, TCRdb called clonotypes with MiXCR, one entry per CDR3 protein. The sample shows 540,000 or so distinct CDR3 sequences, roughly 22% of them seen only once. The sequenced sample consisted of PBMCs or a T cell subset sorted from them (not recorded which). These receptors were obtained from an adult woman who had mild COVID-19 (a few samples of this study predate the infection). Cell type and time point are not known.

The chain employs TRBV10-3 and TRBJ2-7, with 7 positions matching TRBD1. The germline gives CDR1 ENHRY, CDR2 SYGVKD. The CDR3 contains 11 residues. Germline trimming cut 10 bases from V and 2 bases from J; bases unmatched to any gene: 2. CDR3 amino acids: CATGTAYEQYF. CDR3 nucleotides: TGTGCCACCGGGACAGCCTACGAGCAGTACTTC.

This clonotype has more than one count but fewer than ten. In nucleotides, the CDR3 is TGTGCCAGCAGTTACATAGGGGACCCTAGAATGAACACTGAAGCTTTCTTT. It codes for CASSYIGDPRMNTEAFF. The genes are TRBV6-6 and TRBJ1-1, with D possibly TRBD1 on 5 matching bases. The germline V gene encodes CDR1 MNHNY and CDR2 SVGAGI (reference sequence). The CDR3 is 17 residues long. V was pared by 2 bases and J by 0 bases, with 16 bases between.

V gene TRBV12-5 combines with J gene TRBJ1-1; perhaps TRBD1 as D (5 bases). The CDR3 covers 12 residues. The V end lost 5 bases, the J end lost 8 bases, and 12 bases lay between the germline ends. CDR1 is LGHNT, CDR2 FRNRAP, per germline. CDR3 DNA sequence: TGTGCTAGTGGTCCCCGGGACTCCGAAGCTTTCTTT. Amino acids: CASGPRDSEAFF.

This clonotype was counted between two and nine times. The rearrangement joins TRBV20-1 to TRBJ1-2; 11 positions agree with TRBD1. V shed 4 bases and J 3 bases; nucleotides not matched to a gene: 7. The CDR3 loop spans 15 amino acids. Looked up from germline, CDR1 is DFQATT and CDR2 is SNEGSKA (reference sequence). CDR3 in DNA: TGCAGTGCTACCTGGACAGGGGGCTTCGACTATGGCTACACCTTC. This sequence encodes CSATWTGGFDYGYTF.

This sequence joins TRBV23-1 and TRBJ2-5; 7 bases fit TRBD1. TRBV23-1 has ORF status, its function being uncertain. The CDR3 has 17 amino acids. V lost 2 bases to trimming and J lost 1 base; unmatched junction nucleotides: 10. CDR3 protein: CASSQTRWDSSQETQYF. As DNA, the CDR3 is TGCGCCAGCAGTCAAACCCGGTGGGACAGCTCCCAAGAGACCCAGTACTTC.

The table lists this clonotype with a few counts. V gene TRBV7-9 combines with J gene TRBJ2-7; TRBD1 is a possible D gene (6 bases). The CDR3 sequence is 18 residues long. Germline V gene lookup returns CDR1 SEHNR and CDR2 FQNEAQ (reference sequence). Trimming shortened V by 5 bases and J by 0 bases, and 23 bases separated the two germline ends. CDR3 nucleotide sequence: TGTGCCAGCAGCCCGCGTCCCCTTGGACAGCCCCTCTCCTACGAGCAGTACTTC. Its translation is CASSPRPLGQPLSYEQYF. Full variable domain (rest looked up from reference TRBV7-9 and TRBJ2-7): DTGVSQNPRHKITKRGQNVTFRCDPISEHNRLYWYRQTLGQGPEFLTYFQNEAQLEKSRLLSDRFSAERPKGSFSTLEIQRTEQGDSAMYLCASSPRPLGQPLSYEQYFGPGTRLTVT.

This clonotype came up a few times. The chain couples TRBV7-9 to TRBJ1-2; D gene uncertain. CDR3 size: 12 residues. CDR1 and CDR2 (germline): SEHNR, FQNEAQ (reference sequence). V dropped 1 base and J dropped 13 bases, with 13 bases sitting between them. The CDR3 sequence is CASSLEGTLTTF. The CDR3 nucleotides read TGTGCCAGCAGCTTAGAGGGCACCCTTACCACCTTC.

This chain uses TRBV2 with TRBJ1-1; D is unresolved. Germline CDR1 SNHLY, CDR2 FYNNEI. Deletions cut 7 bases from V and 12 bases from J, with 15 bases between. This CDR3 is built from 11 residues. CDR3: CASKWEVETFF. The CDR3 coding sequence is TGTGCCAGCAAGTGGGAGGTTGAGACTTTCTTT.

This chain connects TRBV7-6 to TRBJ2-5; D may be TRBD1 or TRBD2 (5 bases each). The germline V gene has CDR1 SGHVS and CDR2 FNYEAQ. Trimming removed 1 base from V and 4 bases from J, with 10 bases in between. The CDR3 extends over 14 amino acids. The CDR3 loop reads CASSLGGDLETQYF. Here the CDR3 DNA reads TGTGCCAGCAGCTTAGGAGGGGATCTAGAGACCCAGTACTTC. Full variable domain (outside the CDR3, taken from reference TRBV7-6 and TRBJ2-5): GAGVSQSPRYKVTKRGQDVALRCDPISGHVSLYWYRQALGQGPEFLTYFNYEAQQDKSGLPNDRFSAERPEGSISTLTIQRTEQRDSAMYRCASSLGGDLETQYFGPGTRLLVL.

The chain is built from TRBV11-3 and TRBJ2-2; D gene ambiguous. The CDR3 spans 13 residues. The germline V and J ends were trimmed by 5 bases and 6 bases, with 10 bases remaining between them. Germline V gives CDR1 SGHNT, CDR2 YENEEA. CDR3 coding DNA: TGTGCCAGCAGCCCATGGGGATCCGGGGAGCTGTTTTTT. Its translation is CASSPWGSGELFF.

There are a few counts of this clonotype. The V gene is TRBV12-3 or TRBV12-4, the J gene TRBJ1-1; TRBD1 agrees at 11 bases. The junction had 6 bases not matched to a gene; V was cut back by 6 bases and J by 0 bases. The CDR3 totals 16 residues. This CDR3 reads CASRPGQGAMNTEAFF. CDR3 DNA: TGTGCCAGCAGACCCGGACAGGGGGCTATGAACACTGAAGCTTTCTTT.

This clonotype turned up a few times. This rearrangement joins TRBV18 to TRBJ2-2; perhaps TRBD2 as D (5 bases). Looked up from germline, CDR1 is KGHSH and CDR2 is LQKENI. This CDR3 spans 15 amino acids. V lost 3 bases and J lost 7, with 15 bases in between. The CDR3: CASSPPGVTVGELFF. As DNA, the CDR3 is TGTGCCAGCTCACCTCCCGGGGTGACCGTCGGGGAGCTGTTTTTT. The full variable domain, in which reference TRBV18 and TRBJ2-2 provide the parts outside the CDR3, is NAGVMQNPRHLVRRRGQEARLRCSPMKGHSHVYWYRQLPEEGLKFMVYLQKENIIDESGMPKERFSAEFPKEGPSILRIQQVVRGDSAAYFCASSPPGVTVGELFFGEGSRLTVL.

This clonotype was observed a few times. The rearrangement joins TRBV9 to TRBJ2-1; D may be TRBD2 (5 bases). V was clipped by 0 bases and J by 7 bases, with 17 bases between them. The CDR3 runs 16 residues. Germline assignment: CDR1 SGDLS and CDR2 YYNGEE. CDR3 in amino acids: CASSVESSGGFNEQFF. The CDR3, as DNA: TGTGCCAGCAGCGTAGAGTCTAGTGGAGGCTTTAATGAGCAGTTCTTC.

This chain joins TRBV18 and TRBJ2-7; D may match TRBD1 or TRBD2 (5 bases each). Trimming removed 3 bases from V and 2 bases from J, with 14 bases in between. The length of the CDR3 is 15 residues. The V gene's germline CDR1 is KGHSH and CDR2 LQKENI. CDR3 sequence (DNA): TGTGCCAGCTCACCCAACCCGGGACCCACCTACGAGCAGTACTTC. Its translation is CASSPNPGPTYEQYF.

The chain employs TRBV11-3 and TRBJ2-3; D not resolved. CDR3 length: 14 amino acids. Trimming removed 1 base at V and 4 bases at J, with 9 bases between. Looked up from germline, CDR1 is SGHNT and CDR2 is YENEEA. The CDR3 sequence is CASSLAEASDTQYF. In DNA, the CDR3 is TGTGCCAGCAGCTTAGCAGAGGCGTCAGATACGCAGTATTTT.

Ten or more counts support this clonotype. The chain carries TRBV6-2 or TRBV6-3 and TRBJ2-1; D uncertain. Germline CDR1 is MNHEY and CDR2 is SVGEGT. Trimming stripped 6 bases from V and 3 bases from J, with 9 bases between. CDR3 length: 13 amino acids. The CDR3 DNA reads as TGTGCCAGCAGGCCGGGCCACTACAATGAGCAGTTCTTC. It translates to CASRPGHYNEQFF.

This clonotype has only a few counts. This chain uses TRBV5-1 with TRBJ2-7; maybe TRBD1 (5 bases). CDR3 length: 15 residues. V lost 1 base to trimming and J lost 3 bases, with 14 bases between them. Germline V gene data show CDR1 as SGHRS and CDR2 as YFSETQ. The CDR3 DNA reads TGCGCCAGCAGCTTGCTTCGCAGGGAAGACTACGAGCAGTACTTC. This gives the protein CASSLLRREDYEQYF. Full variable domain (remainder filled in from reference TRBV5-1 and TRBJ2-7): KAGVTQTPRYLIKTRGQQVTLSCSPISGHRSVSWYQQTPGQGLQFLFEYFSETQRNKGNFPGRFSGRQFSNSRSEMNVSTLELGDSALYLCASSLLRREDYEQYFGPGTRLTVT.

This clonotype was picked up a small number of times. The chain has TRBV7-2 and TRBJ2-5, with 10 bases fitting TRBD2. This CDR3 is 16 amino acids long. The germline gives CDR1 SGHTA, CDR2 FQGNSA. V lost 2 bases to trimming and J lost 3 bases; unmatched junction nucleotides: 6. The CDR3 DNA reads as TGTGCCAGCAGCTTAATTGGTCTAGCGGGAGAAGAGACCCAGTACTTC. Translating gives CASSLIGLAGEETQYF.

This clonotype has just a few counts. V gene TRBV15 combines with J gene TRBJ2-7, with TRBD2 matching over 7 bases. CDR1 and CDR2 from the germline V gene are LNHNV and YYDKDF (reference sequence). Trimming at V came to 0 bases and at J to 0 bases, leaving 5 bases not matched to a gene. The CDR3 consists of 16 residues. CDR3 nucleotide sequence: TGTGCCACCAGCAGAGACCCCGGGGGGAGCTCCTACGAGCAGTACTTC. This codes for CATSRDPGGSSYEQYF.

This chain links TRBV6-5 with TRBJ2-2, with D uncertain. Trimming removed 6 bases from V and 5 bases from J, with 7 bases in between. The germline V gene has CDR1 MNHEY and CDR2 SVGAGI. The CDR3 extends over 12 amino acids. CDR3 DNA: TGTGCCAGCAGGCCTCGTACCGGGGAGCTGTTTTTT. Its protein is CASRPRTGELFF.

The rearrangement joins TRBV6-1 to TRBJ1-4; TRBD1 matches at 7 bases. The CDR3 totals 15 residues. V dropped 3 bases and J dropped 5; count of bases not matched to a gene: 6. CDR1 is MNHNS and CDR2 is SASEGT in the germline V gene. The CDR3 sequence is CASSEPGQENEKLFF. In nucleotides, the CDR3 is TGTGCCAGCAGTGAGCCTGGACAGGAGAATGAAAAACTGTTTTTT.

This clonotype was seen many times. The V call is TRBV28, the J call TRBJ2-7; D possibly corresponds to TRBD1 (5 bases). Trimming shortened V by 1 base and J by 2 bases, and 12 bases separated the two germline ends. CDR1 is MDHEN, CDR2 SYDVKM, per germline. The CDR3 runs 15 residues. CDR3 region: CASSLYDSLTYEQYF. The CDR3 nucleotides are TGTGCCAGCAGTTTATATGACAGTCTGACCTACGAGCAGTACTTC.

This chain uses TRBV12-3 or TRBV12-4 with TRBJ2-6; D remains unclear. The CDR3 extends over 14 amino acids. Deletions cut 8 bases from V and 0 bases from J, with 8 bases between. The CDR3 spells CASHGRSGANVLTF. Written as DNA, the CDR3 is TGTGCCAGCCACGGCCGCTCTGGGGCCAACGTCCTGACTTTC.